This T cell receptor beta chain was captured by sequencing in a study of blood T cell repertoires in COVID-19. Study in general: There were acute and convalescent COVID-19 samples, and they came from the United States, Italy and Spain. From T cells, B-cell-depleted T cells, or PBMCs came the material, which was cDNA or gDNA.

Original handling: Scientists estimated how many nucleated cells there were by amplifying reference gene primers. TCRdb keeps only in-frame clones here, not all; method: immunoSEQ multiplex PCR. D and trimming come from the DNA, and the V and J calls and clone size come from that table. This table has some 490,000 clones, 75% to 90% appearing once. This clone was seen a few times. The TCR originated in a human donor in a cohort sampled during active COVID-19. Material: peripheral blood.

The CDR3, as DNA: TGTGCCATCAGTGGAGGATCAGGGGGCTTTAACACTGAAGCTTTCTTT. Protein: CAISGGSGGFNTEAFF. The V gene is TRBV10-3, the J gene TRBJ1-1, with 8 bases aligning to TRBD1. V lost 4 bases, J lost 2 bases, and 9 bases stayed unmatched. The V gene's germline CDR1 is ENHRY and CDR2 SYGVKD. There are 16 residues in the CDR3.